The 18 T cell receptor beta chains listed next were all sequenced from one sample in a study of cytomegalovirus exposure and HLA in healthy donors. The PCR made use of 60 Vbeta and 13 Jbeta primers. The table came from immunoSEQ multiplex PCR; TCRdb's copy has only in-frame clones and leaves some out. The data hold 70,000 to 95,000 clones, with about two thirds observed a single time. The sequencing input was PBMCs. These receptors all come from a woman in her twenties or thirties in good health and CMV-seropositive.

The CDR3 protein is CASSLAGSPYGYTF. Here the CDR3 DNA reads TGTGCCAGCAGCTTGGCCGGGAGCCCCTATGGCTACACCTTC. The chain uses TRBV5-6 and TRBJ1-2, with D unclear. This CDR3 region has 14 residues. CDR1 is SGHDT and CDR2 is YYEEEE in the germline V gene. V lost 0 bases and J lost 4, with 10 bases in between.

This clone was detected only a few times. The CDR3 loop reads CASSAPGAPREYF. CDR3 sequence (DNA): TGTGCCAGTTCCGCCCCCGGCGCTCCGAGGGAGTACTTC. The chain recombines TRBV27 with TRBJ2-7, with D possibly TRBD2 on 5 matching bases. Trimming removed 9 bases at V and 11 bases at J, with 23 bases between. This CDR3 has 13 amino acids. Looked up from germline, CDR1 is MNHEY and CDR2 is SMNVEV (reference sequence).

The V call is TRBV7-6, the J call TRBJ2-7; TRBD1 is a possible D gene (5 bases). The CDR3 spans 16 residues. Germline V gives CDR1 SGHVS, CDR2 FNYEAQ. V was cut by 2 bases and J by 1 base, with 15 bases left in between. DNA of the CDR3: TGTGCCAGCAGCTTACAAGCCGGCCAGGGATCCTACGAGCAGTACTTC. It is translated as CASSLQAGQGSYEQYF.

The gene calls are TRBV5-4 and TRBJ2-1; D may be TRBD2 (6 bases). CDR1 and CDR2 (germline): SGHNT, YYREEE (reference sequence). The germline V and J ends were trimmed by 4 bases and 7 bases, with 24 bases remaining between them. The CDR3 extends over 17 amino acids. The CDR3 region is CASSRKRAGSGVNEQFF. The CDR3 DNA sequence: TGTGCCAGCAGCAGAAAAAGGGCGGGATCCGGGGTTAATGAGCAGTTCTTC.

The rearrangement joins TRBV9 to TRBJ2-3; no definite D call. CDR1 SGDLS and CDR2 YYNGEE come from the germline V gene. Trimming took 2 bases from V and 6 from J, leaving 13 bases between them. The CDR3 sequence is 14 residues long. The DNA for the CDR3 is TGTGCCAGCAGCGTGGGCCCCGATTGGGATACGCAGTATTTT. Protein: CASSVGPDWDTQYF.

The chain carries TRBV13 and TRBJ1-1; TRBD1 matches 7 bases. Per the germline V gene, CDR1 is PRHDT and CDR2 is FYEKMQ (reference sequence). The CDR3 runs to 15 residues. V trimming: 0 bases; J trimming: 4 bases; junction bases outside the gene matches: 5. The CDR3 region has the DNA TGTGCCAGCAGCTTAGGGACAGGGATTTTCACTGAAGCTTTCTTT. This codes for CASSLGTGIFTEAFF.

The chain carries TRBV15 and TRBJ1-3, with D possibly being TRBD1 (5 bases). The germline V and J ends were trimmed by 3 bases and 0 bases, with 15 bases remaining between them. This CDR3 region has 17 residues. CDR1 is LNHNV and CDR2 is YYDKDF in the germline V gene (reference sequence). DNA of the CDR3: TGTGCCACCAGCAGGGGACCGGGACTGATCTCTGGAAACACCATATATTTT. Translation: CATSRGPGLISGNTIYF. The full variable domain, completed using reference TRBV15 and TRBJ1-3, is DAMVIQNPRYQVTQFGKPVTLSCSQTLNHNVMYWYQQKSSQAPKLLFHYYDKDFNNEADTPDNFQSRRPNTSFCFLDIRSPGLGDTAMYLCATSRGPGLISGNTIYFGEGSWLTVV.

Notes on this clone: One junction end disagrees with the germline gene, perhaps due to a read error. The J gene is TRBJ1-2, the V gene TRBV6-6; TRBD1 aligns across 7 bases. CDR1 MNHNY and CDR2 SVGAGI come from the germline V gene (reference sequence). The CDR3 runs to 14 residues. The CDR3 DNA reads as TGTGCCAGCAGTTCGCAACAGGGGTGGCATGGCTACCCCTTC. Translating gives CASSSQQGWHGYPF.

The chain combines TRBV18 with TRBJ2-1; D may be TRBD1 (6 bases). V was shortened by 3 bases and J by 6 bases, with 21 bases between the two germline ends. The length of the CDR3 is 17 residues. Germline V CDR1 and CDR2: KGHSH, LQKENI. The CDR3 region has the DNA TGTGCCAGCTCACCCCCTGCAGGGGTAGGAATTGGCAATGAGCAGTTCTTC. Protein: CASSPPAGVGIGNEQFF.

The gene calls are TRBV1 and TRBJ1-2; the table's D call, TRBD1, was not checked against the DNA. TRBV1 is termed a pseudogene. CDR3 length: 15 residues. In nucleotides, the CDR3 is TGCACCAGCAGCCAAAGGACAGGCCGGGACTATGGCTACACCTTC. Translation gives CTSSQRTGRDYGYTF.

The chain joins TRBV28 to TRBJ1-1, with D maybe TRBD1 (5 bases). CDR3 length: 12 residues. Trimming cost V 7 bases and J 5 bases, with 11 bases left between them. Germline values: CDR1 MDHEN, CDR2 SYDVKM. The CDR3 region is CASIRGGTEAFF. CDR3 bases: TGTGCCAGCATAAGGGGAGGAACTGAAGCTTTCTTT.

The chain links TRBV28 to TRBJ1-5, with D possibly TRBD1 on 6 matching bases. Germline CDR1 MDHEN, CDR2 SYDVKM. This CDR3 region has 14 residues. Trimming removed 3 bases from V and 5 bases from J, with 11 bases in between. The CDR3 nucleotides are TGTGCCAGCAGTTTCGGACAGCTTGATCAGCCCCAGCATTTT. This gives the protein CASSFGQLDQPQHF.

The gene calls are TRBV29-1 and TRBJ1-3; perhaps TRBD1 as D (6 bases). Germline lookup yields CDR1 SQVTM and CDR2 ANQGSEA. There are 14 residues in the CDR3. Trimming took 5 bases from V and 5 from J, leaving 16 bases between them. The DNA for the CDR3 is TGCAGCGTTTTCCTCGGGGGGCCCAGAAACACCATATATTTT. Translated: CSVFLGGPRNTIYF.

Turning to this clone: The sample carries other DNA sequences with the same CDR3. J is TRBJ1-1 and V is TRBV27, with no clear D. Germline V gene sequence: CDR1 MNHEY, CDR2 SMNVEV (reference sequence). CDR3 length equals 13 residues. Between the trimmed V and J ends, which lost 3 bases and 4 bases, there was a span of 9 bases. The CDR3 spells CASSLGRGTEAFF. The CDR3 bases are TGTGCCAGCAGTTTGGGTCGGGGCACTGAAGCTTTCTTT.

In this sample, this clone turned up a few times. V usage is TRBV16 and J usage is TRBJ2-2, with TRBD1 identical over 8 bases. CDR3 length: 16 residues. V shed 0 bases, J shed 5 bases, and the junction held 5 bases outside the gene matches. Germline V CDR1 and CDR2: KGHSY, FQNENV. The DNA for the CDR3 is TGTGCCAGCAGCCAATCAGGACAGGGAGTAACCGGGGAGCTGTTTTTT. Translation: CASSQSGQGVTGELFF.

The rearrangement joins TRBV28 to TRBJ2-5, with 8 nucleotides matching TRBD2. The V gene end was trimmed by 5 bases and the J gene end by 10 bases; junction bases not matched to a gene: 18. Germline values: CDR1 MDHEN, CDR2 SYDVKM. The CDR3 has 16 residues. CDR3 region: CASSVSPGGGHVGQYF. The CDR3, as DNA: TGTGCCAGCAGTGTCTCCCCCGGGGGGGGACATGTTGGCCAGTACTTC.

This clone was observed a single time. The chain uses TRBV5-1 and TRBJ2-3, with 7 bases lining up with TRBD2. The CDR3 runs to 14 residues. Germline CDR1 reads SGHRS; CDR2 reads YFSETQ. V dropped 5 bases and J dropped 1; count of bases not matched to a gene: 4. The CDR3 DNA sequence: TGCGCCAGCAGGGTTGGGGGGGGCACAGATACGCAGTATTTT. Residues: CASRVGGGTDTQYF. Drawing the rest from reference TRBV5-1 and TRBJ2-3, the complete variable domain is KAGVTQTPRYLIKTRGQQVTLSCSPISGHRSVSWYQQTPGQGLQFLFEYFSETQRNKGNFPGRFSGRQFSNSRSEMNVSTLELGDSALYLCASRVGGGTDTQYFGPGTRLTVL.

This chain connects TRBV7-9 to TRBJ1-1; 7 nucleotides agree with TRBD1. The CDR3 is 14 amino acids. The junction had 3 bases not matched to a gene; V was cut back by 1 base and J by 4 bases. The germline CDR1 and CDR2 sequences are SEHNR and FQNEAQ (reference sequence). The CDR3 loop reads CASSLDPGGTEAFF. The CDR3 DNA sequence: TGTGCCAGCAGCTTAGATCCAGGGGGCACTGAAGCTTTCTTT. Based on the CDR3 plus reference TRBV7-9 and TRBJ1-1, the full variable domain is DTGVSQNPRHKITKRGQNVTFRCDPISEHNRLYWYRQTLGQGPEFLTYFQNEAQLEKSRLLSDRFSAERPKGSFSTLEIQRTEQGDSAMYLCASSLDPGGTEAFFGQGTRLTVV.